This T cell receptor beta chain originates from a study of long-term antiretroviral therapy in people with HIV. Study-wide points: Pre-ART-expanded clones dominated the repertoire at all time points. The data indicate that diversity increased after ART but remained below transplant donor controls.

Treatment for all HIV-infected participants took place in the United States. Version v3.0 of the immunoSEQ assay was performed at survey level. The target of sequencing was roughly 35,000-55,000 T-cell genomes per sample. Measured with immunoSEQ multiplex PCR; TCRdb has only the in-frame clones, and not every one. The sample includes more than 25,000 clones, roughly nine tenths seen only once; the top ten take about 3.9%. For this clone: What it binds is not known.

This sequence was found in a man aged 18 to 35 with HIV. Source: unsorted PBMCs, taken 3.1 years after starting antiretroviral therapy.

CDR3 DNA sequence: TGTGCCAGCAGTTTATACCCAGGGGCACGCACTGAAGCTTTCTTT. Its protein product is CASSLYPGARTEAFF. The chain combines TRBV27 with TRBJ1-1, with D tentatively TRBD1 (6 bases). The CDR3 has 15 amino acids. Germline assignment: CDR1 MNHEY and CDR2 SMNVEV (reference sequence). Trimming removed 1 base from V and 4 bases from J, with 13 bases in between.